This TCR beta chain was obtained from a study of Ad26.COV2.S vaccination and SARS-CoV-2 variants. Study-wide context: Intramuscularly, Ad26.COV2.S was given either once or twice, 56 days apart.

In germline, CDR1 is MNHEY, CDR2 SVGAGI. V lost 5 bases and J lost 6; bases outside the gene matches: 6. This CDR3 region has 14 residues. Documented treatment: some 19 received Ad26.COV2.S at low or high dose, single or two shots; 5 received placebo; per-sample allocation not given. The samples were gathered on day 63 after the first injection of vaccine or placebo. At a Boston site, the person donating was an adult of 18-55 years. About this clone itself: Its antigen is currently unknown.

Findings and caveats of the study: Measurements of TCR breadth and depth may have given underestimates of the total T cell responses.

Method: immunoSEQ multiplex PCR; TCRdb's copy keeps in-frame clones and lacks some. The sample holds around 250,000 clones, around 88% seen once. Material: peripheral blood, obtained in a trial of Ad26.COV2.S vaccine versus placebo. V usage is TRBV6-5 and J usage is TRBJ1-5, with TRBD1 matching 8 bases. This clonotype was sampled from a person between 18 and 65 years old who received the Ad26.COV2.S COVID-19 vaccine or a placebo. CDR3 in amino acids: CASSPTDRGQPQHF. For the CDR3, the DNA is TGTGCCAGCAGTCCTACCGACAGGGGTCAGCCCCAGCATTTT.